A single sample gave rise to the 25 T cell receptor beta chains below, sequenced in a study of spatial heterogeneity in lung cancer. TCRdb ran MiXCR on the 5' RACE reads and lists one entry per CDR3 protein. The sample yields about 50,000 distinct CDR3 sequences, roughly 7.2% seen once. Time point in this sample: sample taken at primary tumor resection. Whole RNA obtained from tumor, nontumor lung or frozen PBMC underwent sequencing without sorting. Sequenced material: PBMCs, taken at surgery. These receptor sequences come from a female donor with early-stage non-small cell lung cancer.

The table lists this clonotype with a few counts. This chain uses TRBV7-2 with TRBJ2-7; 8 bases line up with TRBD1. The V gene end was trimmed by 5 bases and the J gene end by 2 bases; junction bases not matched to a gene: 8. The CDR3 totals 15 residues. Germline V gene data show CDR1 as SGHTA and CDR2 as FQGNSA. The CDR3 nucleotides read TGTGCCAGCAGCCCCAGCGGACAGGGAGCCTACGAGCAGTACTTC. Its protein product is CASSPSGQGAYEQYF. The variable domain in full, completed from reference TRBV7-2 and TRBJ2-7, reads GAGVSQSPSNKVTEKGKDVELRCDPISGHTALYWYRQSLGQGLEFLIYFQGNSAPDKSGLPSDRFSAERTGGSVSTLTIQRTQQEDSAVYLCASSPSGQGAYEQYFGPGTRLTVT.

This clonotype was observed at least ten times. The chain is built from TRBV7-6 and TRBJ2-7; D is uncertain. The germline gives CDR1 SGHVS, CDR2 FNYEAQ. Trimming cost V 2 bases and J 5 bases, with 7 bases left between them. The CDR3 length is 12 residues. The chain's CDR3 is CASSLRPDEQYF. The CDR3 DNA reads TGTGCCAGCAGCTTAAGGCCAGACGAGCAGTACTTC.

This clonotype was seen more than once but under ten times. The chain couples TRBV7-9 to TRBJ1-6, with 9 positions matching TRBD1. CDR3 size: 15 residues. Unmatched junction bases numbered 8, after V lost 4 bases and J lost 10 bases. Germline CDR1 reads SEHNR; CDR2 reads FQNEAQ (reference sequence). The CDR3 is CASSSQGASGSPLHF. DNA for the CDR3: TGTGCCAGCAGCTCACAGGGGGCGTCGGGATCACCCCTCCACTTT.

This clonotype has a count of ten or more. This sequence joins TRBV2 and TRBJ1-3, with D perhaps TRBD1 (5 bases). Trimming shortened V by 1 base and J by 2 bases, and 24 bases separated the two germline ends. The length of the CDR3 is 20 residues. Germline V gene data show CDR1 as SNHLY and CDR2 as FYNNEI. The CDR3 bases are TGTGCCAGCAGTGAAGAGGCGGGGCGGGATTTTCTATCCGCTGGAAACACCATATATTTT. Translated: CASSEEAGRDFLSAGNTIYF. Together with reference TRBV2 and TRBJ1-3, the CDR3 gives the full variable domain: EPEVTQTPSHQVTQMGQEVILRCVPISNHLYFYWYRQILGQKVEFLVSFYNNEISEKSEIFDDQFSVERPDGSNFTLKIRSTKLEDSAMYFCASSEEAGRDFLSAGNTIYFGEGSWLTVV.

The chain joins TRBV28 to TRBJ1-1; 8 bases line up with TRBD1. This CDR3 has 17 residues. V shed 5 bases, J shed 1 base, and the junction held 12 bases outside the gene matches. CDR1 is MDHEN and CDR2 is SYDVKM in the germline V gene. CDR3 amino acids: CASSPSLWQGANTEAFF. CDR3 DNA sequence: TGTGCCAGCAGTCCATCACTTTGGCAGGGGGCGAACACTGAAGCTTTCTTT.

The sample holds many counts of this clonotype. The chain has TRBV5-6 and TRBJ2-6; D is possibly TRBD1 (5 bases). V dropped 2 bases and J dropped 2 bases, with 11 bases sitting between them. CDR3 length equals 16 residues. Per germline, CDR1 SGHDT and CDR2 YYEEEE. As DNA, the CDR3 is TGTGCCAGCAGCTTCATGCAGGGTGCTGGGGCCAACGTCCTGACTTTC. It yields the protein CASSFMQGAGANVLTF.

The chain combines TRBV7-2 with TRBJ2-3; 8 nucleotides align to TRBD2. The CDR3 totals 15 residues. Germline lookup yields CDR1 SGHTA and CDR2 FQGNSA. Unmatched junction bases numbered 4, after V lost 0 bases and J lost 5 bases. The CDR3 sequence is CASSLAAGVRDTQYF. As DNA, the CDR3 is TGTGCCAGCAGCTTAGCAGCGGGGGTACGAGATACGCAGTATTTT. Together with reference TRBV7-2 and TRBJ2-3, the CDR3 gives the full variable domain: GAGVSQSPSNKVTEKGKDVELRCDPISGHTALYWYRQSLGQGLEFLIYFQGNSAPDKSGLPSDRFSAERTGGSVSTLTIQRTQQEDSAVYLCASSLAAGVRDTQYFGPGTRLTVL.

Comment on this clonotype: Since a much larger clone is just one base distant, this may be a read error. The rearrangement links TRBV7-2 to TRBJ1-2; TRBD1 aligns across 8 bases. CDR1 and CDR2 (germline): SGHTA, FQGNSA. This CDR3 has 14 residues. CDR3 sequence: CASSLVDRAYGHTF. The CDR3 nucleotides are TGTGCCAGCAGCTTAGTGGACAGGGCCTATGGCCACACCTTC.

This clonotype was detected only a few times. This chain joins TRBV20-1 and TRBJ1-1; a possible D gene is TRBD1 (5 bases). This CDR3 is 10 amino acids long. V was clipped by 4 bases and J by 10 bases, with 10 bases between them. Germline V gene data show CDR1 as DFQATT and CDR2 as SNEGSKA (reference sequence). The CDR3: CSAITQGAFF. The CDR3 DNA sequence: TGCAGTGCTATTACCCAGGGAGCTTTCTTT.

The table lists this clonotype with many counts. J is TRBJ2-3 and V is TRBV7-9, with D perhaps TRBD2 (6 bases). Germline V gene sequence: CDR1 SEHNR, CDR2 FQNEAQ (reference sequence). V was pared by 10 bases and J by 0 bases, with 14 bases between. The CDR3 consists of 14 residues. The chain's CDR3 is CAKTGGLSTDTQYF. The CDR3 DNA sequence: TGTGCCAAGACCGGGGGTCTTAGCACAGATACGCAGTATTTT.

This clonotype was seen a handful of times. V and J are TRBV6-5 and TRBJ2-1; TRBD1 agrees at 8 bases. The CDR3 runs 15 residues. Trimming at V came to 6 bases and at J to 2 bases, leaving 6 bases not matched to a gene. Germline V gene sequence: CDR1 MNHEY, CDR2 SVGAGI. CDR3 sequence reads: CASRRQGSPYNEQFF. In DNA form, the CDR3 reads TGTGCCAGCAGGCGACAGGGGAGCCCCTACAATGAGCAGTTCTTC.

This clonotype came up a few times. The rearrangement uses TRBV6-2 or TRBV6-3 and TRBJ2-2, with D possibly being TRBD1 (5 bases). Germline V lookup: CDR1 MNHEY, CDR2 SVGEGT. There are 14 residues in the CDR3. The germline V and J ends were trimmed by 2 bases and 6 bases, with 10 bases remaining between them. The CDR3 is CASSYRAGSGELFF. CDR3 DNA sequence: TGTGCCAGCAGTTACAGAGCAGGGTCCGGGGAGCTGTTTTTT.

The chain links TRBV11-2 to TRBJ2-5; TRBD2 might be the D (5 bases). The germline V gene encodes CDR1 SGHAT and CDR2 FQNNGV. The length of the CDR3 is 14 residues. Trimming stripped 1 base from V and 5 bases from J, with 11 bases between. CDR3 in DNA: TGTGCCAGCAGCTTAGTGCGGGTATCCGAGACCCAGTACTTC. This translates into CASSLVRVSETQYF.

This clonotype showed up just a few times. The CDR3 DNA is TGCAGTGCTAGACAACTAGGAGGAGAGACCCAGTACTTC. Its protein product is CSARQLGGETQYF. The chain couples TRBV20-1 to TRBJ2-5, with D possibly TRBD2 on 5 matching bases. The CDR3 is 13 amino acids. The V and J ends lost 2 bases and 4 bases respectively, with 11 bases between them. Germline V gene sequence: CDR1 DFQATT, CDR2 SNEGSKA (reference sequence).

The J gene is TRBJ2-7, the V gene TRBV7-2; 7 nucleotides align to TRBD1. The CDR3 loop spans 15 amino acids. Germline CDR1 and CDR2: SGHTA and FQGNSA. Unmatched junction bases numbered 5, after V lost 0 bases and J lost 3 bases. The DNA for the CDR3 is TGTGCCAGCAGCTTAGCCCCGGACAGGTTCTACGAGCAGTACTTC. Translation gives CASSLAPDRFYEQYF.

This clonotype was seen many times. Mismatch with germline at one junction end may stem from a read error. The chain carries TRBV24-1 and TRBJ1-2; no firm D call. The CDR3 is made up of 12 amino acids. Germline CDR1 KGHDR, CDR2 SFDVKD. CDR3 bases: TGTGCCACAAGTGACCCCCGGGATGGCTACACCTTC. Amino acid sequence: CATSDPRDGYTF.

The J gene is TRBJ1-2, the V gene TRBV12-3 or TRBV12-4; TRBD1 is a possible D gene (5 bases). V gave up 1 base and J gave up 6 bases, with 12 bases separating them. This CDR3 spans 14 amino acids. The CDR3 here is CASSLVQGLDGYTF. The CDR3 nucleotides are TGTGCCAGCAGTTTAGTCCAGGGTCTTGATGGCTACACCTTC.

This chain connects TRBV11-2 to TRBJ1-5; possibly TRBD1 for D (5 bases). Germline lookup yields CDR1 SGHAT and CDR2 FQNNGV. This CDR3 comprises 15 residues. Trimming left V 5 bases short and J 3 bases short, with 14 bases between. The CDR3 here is CASSAQARVNQPQHF. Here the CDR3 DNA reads TGTGCCAGCAGCGCCCAGGCCAGGGTCAATCAGCCCCAGCATTTT.

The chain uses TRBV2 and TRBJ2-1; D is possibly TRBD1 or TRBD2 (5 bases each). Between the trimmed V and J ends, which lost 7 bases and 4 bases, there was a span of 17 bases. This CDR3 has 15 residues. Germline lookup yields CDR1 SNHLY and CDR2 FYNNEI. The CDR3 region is CASISQQGVYNEQFF. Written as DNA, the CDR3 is TGTGCCAGCATCAGTCAGCAGGGAGTTTACAATGAGCAGTTCTTC.

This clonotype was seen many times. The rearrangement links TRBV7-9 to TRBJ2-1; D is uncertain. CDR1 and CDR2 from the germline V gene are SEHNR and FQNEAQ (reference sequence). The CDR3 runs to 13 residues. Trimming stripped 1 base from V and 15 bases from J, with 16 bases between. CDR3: CASSLDGGHPPFF. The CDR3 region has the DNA TGTGCCAGCAGCTTAGATGGCGGCCATCCCCCGTTCTTC.

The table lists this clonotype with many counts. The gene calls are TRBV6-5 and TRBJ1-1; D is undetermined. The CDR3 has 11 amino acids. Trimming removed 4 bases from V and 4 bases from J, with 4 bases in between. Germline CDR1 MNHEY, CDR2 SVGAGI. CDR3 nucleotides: TGTGCCAGCAGTTTGGGCACTGAAGCTTTCTTT. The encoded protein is CASSLGTEAFF.

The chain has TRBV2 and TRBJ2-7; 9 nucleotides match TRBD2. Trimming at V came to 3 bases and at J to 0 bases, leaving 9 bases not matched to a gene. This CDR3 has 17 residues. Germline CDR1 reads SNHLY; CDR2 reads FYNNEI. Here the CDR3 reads CASSDLAGRKSSYEQYF. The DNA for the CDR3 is TGTGCCAGCAGTGATCTAGCGGGGAGGAAAAGCTCCTACGAGCAGTACTTC.

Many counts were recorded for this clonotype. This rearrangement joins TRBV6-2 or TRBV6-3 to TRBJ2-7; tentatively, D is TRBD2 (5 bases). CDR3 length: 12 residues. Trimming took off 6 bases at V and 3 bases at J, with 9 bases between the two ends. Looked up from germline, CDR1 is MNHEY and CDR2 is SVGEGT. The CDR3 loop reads CASRYDYYEQYF. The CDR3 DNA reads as TGTGCCAGCAGATACGACTACTACGAGCAGTACTTC.

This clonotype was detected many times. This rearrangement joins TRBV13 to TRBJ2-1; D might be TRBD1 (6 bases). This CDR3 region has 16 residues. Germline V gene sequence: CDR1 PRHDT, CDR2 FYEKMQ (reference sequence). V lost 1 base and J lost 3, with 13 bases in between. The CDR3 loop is CASSLADRKIYNEQFF. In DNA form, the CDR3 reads TGTGCCAGCAGCTTAGCAGACAGGAAGATCTACAATGAGCAGTTCTTC.

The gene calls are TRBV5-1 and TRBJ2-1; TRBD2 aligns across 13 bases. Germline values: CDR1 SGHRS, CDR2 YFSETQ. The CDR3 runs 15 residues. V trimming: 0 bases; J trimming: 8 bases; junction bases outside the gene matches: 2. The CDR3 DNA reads TGCGCCAGCAGCTTGGGGACTAGCGGGGGCTATGAGCAGTTCTTC. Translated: CASSLGTSGGYEQFF.